The 19 T cell receptor beta chains below were found in one sample sequenced in a study of tumor-infiltrating lymphocytes in primary liver carcinoma. Co-extraction of both nucleic acids (RNA and DNA) used about 19-33 mg of unsorted bulk tissue. A primer in the constant region served to generate TCR beta cDNA from about 470 ng of total RNA. Employing slightly modified ARM-PCR, three nested multiplex PCR rounds were run, and these gave rise to the TCR beta libraries. A C-beta reverse primer and TRBV1-TRBV30 forward primers served in each of the first two PCR rounds, at about 10 cycles apiece. TCRdb independently ran MiXCR on the multiplex PCR reads; one entry per CDR3 protein. The sample contains 100,000 or so distinct CDR3 sequences, roughly 85% of which appear only once. Sequencing was performed on liver tumor tissue from sampling region 3. Subset defined: tumor region T3, left-lateral pole. All receptors derive from a man between 40 and 49 years old with primary liver carcinoma and hepatitis B virus infection.

This clonotype was found a few times. This may be a read error, as it is one base from a much larger clone. V gene TRBV6-4 combines with J gene TRBJ2-2; D uncertain. This CDR3 contains 13 residues. Germline V gene sequence: CDR1 MRHNA, CDR2 SNTAGT. The CDR3 DNA is TGTGTCAGCAGTGACTCGAACACCGGGGAGCTGTTTTTT. This codes for CVSSDSNTGELFF.

This clonotype has a handful of counts. CDR3 loop: CASGIREGTDTQYF. CDR3 coding DNA: TGCGCCAGCGGAATTCGGGAGGGCACAGATACGCAGTATTTT. V and J are TRBV5-1 and TRBJ2-3; 7 bases agree with TRBD2. Trimming at V came to 7 bases and at J to 1 base, leaving 6 bases not matched to a gene. CDR1 and CDR2 (germline): SGHRS, YFSETQ. The CDR3 is 14 amino acids.

This clonotype appeared a single time. The junction does not match germline at one end; this may be a read error. V and J are TRBV11-2 and TRBJ2-7, with D perhaps TRBD1 (6 bases). The CDR3 is 15 residues long. Germline V gene data show CDR1 as SGHAT and CDR2 as FQNNGV. CDR3 coding DNA: TGCGCCAGCAGCTTTTCTGCCGGGACAAAGTACGACCAGTATTTC. Its protein product is CASSFSAGTKYDQYF.

Worth noting for this clonotype: The CDR3 end shows no conserved phenylalanine or tryptophan, and so a read error is likely. The DNA is omitted, as the CDR3 cannot be located on it reliably, and the CDR3 follows TCRdb's listing. V is TRBV4-1 and J is TRBJ1-2. Per the germline V gene, CDR1 is MGHRA and CDR2 is YSYEKL. The CDR3 is made up of 15 amino acids, end residues included. The CDR3 sequence is CASSPSTGLNYGYIS.

About this clonotype: Lacking the conserved final phenylalanine or tryptophan, this CDR3 likely reflects a read error. The J gene is TRBJ2-2, the V gene TRBV29-1; possibly TRBD1 or TRBD2 for D (5 bases each). CDR3 length: 14 residues. CDR1 and CDR2 (germline): SQVTM, ANQGSEA. As DNA, the CDR3 is TGCAACATCCTCGGTCCGGGACCCACCGGGGAGCTGTTTTCT. Encoded protein: CNILGPGPTGELFS.

Worth noting for this clonotype: A much larger clone lies a single base off, so this may be a read error. No conserved phenylalanine or tryptophan is present at the end of the CDR3, so a read error is the likely explanation. The V call is TRBV28, the J call TRBJ2-2; TRBD1 matches at 8 bases. Germline-derived CDR1 and CDR2 are MDHEN and SYDVKM. CDR3 length: 15 amino acids. Trimming took 5 bases from V and 5 from J; bases not matched to a gene: 7. The CDR3 here is CASSARTGRTGELFY. Written as DNA, the CDR3 is TGTGCCAGCAGTGCGAGGACAGGGAGGACCGGGGAGCTGTTTTAT.

About this clonotype itself: Without the conserved terminal phenylalanine or tryptophan, this CDR3 likely stems from a read error. The V gene is TRBV6-2 or TRBV6-3, the J gene TRBJ2-7; D is undetermined. The CDR3 is made up of 14 amino acids. The germline V and J ends were trimmed by 5 bases and 3 bases, with 14 bases remaining between them. The germline gives CDR1 MNHEY, CDR2 SVGEGT. CDR3 region: CASSGESRDYEQYL. CDR3 bases: TGTGCCAGCAGTGGGGAATCAAGGGACTACGAGCAGTACCTC.

Comment on this clonotype: At one end, the junction sequence differs from germline, possibly due to a read error. The V gene is TRBV12-3 or TRBV12-4, the J gene TRBJ1-1; D gene uncertain. This CDR3 contains 13 residues. Here the CDR3 DNA reads TGTACCAGCAGTCAATGGATAGGCACTGAAGCTTTCTTT. This gives the protein CTSSQWIGTEAFF.

About this clonotype: Relative to the germline gene, one junction end is altered; a read error may explain this. The chain recombines TRBV12-3 or TRBV12-4 with TRBJ1-2; 8 bases are shared with TRBD1. The CDR3 sequence is 14 residues long. The CDR3 DNA sequence: TGTGCCGGCAGCCGAGGACAGGGCTTGTATGGCTACACCTTC. Encoded protein: CAGSRGQGLYGYTF.

Details on this clonotype: One junction end disagrees with the germline gene, perhaps due to a read error. V gene TRBV6-5 combines with J gene TRBJ2-2; D possibly corresponds to TRBD1 (6 bases). CDR3 length: 15 residues. Germline-derived CDR1 and CDR2 are MNHEY and SVGAGI. CDR3 DNA: TGTGCCAGCAGTCCACCGACAGGAGACACCGGGGAACTGTTATTT. Protein product: CASSPPTGDTGELLF.

V and J are TRBV9 and TRBJ2-5; D remains unclear. V was pared by 0 bases and J by 1 base, with 4 bases between. CDR1 and CDR2 (germline): SGDLS, YYNGEE. The CDR3 is 13 residues long. The CDR3 coding sequence is TGTGCCAGCAGCGTAGCCAGCCAAGAGACCCAGTACTTC. This encodes CASSVASQETQYF.

Note on this clonotype: A junction boundary mismatches the germline segment, possibly from a read error. For the CDR3, the DNA is TGCGTCAGCAGCGCGGGACAGCAGTGCTTC. Its protein product is CVSSAGQQCF. The genes are TRBV4-1 and TRBJ2-1; tentative D call: TRBD1 (7 bases). The CDR3 is 10 residues long. Germline lookup yields CDR1 MGHRA and CDR2 YSYEKL.

V usage is TRBV7-2 and J usage is TRBJ2-1; D gene uncertain. CDR1 and CDR2 (germline): SGHTA, FQGNSA. This CDR3 region has 13 residues. V was trimmed by 1 base and J by 8 bases, leaving 9 bases between them. CDR3 in DNA: TGTACCAGCAGCTTAGTCCCGGCCTATGAGCAGTTCTTC. Amino acids: CTSSLVPAYEQFF.

This clonotype came up many times. This chain uses TRBV29-1 with TRBJ2-7; D unresolved. Looked up from germline, CDR1 is SQVTM and CDR2 is ANQGSEA. The V gene lost 4 bases and the J gene lost 2 bases, with 9 bases spanning the gap. The CDR3 runs to 12 residues. The CDR3 loop reads CSVVSPTYEQYF. In nucleotides, the CDR3 is TGCAGCGTTGTGTCACCCACCTACGAGCAGTACTTC.

The rearrangement links TRBV5-1 to TRBJ2-5; 8 bases fit TRBD2. With 2 bases clipped from V and 3 bases from J, the junction kept 6 bases outside the gene matches. Germline CDR1 and CDR2: SGHRS and YFSETQ. There are 15 residues in the CDR3. The CDR3 sequence is CASSLSGSREETQYF. Here the CDR3 DNA reads TGCGCCAGCAGCTTAAGCGGGAGCAGGGAAGAGACCCAGTACTTC.

Only a few counts were recorded for this clonotype. This could be a read error, since a much larger clone is one nucleotide away. The V and J genes are TRBV28 and TRBJ1-6; 8 nucleotides align to TRBD1. The germline gives CDR1 MDHEN, CDR2 SYDVKM. This CDR3 contains 14 residues. CDR3 residues: CVSAGDRLNSPLHF. The CDR3 nucleotides read TGTGTCAGCGCCGGGGACAGGCTTAATTCACCCCTCCACTTT.

This chain joins TRBV6-6 and TRBJ2-5; D ambiguous. Germline loops: CDR1 MNHNY, CDR2 SVGAGI (reference sequence). This CDR3 is 14 amino acids long. V lost 0 bases and J 7 bases, leaving 12 bases between the germline ends. CDR3 sequence reads: CASSYSRDLGTQYF. In DNA, the CDR3 is TGTGCCAGCAGTTACTCTAGAGACTTGGGGACCCAGTACTTC.

The chain uses TRBV6-1 and TRBJ2-5; D is perhaps TRBD2 (5 bases). The CDR3 consists of 15 residues. CDR1 is MNHNS and CDR2 is SASEGT in the germline V gene. The CDR3 nucleotides are TGTACCAACAGTGAAGCGGTGGGCTGCCAAGAGACCCAGTACTTC. It encodes CTNSEAVGCQETQYF.

The J gene is TRBJ2-1, the V gene TRBV5-4; D possibly uses TRBD1 or TRBD2 (6 bases each). This CDR3 has 13 amino acids. Per the germline V gene, CDR1 is SGHNT and CDR2 is YYREEE (reference sequence). With 4 bases removed from V and 12 bases from J, the gap between germline ends came to 17 bases. The CDR3 here is CASSRKGGVVQFF. CDR3 bases: TGTGCCAGCAGCCGAAAGGGGGGAGTCGTGCAGTTCTTC.